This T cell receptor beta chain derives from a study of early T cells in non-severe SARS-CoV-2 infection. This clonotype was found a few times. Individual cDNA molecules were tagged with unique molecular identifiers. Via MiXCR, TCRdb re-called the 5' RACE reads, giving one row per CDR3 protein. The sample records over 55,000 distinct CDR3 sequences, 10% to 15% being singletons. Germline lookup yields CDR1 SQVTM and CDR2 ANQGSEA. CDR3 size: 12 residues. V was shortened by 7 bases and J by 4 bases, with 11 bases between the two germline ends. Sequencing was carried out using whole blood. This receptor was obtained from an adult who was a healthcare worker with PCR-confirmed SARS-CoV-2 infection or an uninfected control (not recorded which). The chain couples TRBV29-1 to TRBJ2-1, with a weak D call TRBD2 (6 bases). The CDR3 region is CSGGDGYNEQFF. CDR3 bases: TGCAGCGGGGGGGACGGTTACAATGAGCAGTTCTTC.